This T cell receptor (beta chain) was captured by sequencing in a study of lymphopenia after photon versus proton radiotherapy. General study findings and limits: After lymphocyte nadir, photon-treated repertoires showed oligoclonal expansion, especially CD8+ Temra. Authors raise, but do not show, better survival with proton therapy. Post-nadir TCR diversity decline inversely tracked overall survival among those who died.

Trimming removed 0 bases at V and 0 bases at J, with 10 bases between. CDR3 length: 16 residues. Germline CDR1 is SGHDT and CDR2 is YYEEEE. The assay was immunoSEQ multiplex PCR, and TCRdb's table has in-frame clones only and misses some. The table has about 65,000 clones, around 87% seen once. With regard to this clone: Its antigen is unidentified.

This chain joins TRBV5-6 and TRBJ2-1; D remains unclear. Sequencing used peripheral blood, obtained from a patient treated with proton-based radiotherapy. The receptor was derived from an older man with esophageal cancer. The CDR3 DNA is TGTGCCAGCAGCTTGGGTCCGCGGAGCTCCTACAATGAGCAGTTCTTC. This codes for CASSLGPRSSYNEQFF.